This T cell receptor beta chain was retrieved from a study of blood T cell repertoires in COVID-19 (dated by TCRdb to 2018 to 2020). Describing the broader study: Samples from collaborators originated in the United States, Italy and Spain and spanned both the acute and convalescent phases of COVID-19. Sample metadata almost always included a de-identified subject ID, COVID-19 status, age in years and sex. Samples were obtained from the ongoing ImmuneRACE study (first 160 participants) and from about 1,300 subjects provided by 6 global collaborators. The repertoires were released in a freely available public database intended as a resource for research on the immune response to SARS-CoV-2. HLA class I and class II types, where available, came from metadata supplied by the sample provider rather than from assay-based typing. Deeply sampled blood TCRbeta repertoires from subjects exposed to, actively infected with, or recovered from COVID-19 were included in the dataset. The material from the prospective study consisted of cDNA or gDNA derived from T cells, B-cell-depleted T cells, or PBMCs. Here is what the overall study found, with its caveats: The quantity of clinical and demographic metadata differed by source and by participant and was supplied without curation.

Collaborating institutions collected whole blood in K2EDTA tubes following their own protocols. For TCRbeta analysis, collaborators shipped samples as frozen whole blood, isolated PBMCs, or DNA extracted from either of those sample types. TCRbeta CDR3 regions were amplified from genomic DNA by means of the immunoSEQ Assay, a bias-controlled multiplex PCR. As for how the authors treated the data: The number of nucleated cells in each sample was estimated from the amplification of reference gene primers within the assay. To quantify the absolute abundance of each unique TCRbeta CDR3 rearrangement, sequence reads were collapsed and filtered. For each sample, productive Simpson clonality was calculated as the square root of Simpson's diversity index across productive rearrangements. The clones in this table, taken by TCRdb from immuneACCESS, are in-frame only. Not every clone is retained; where verified, under half of the shortfall comes from an unresolved V gene, and the cause of the rest is unknown. That table furnishes V, J and clone size, whereas the DNA furnished D and trimming. For this sample there are 100,000 to 150,000 clones; around nine tenths appear just once. The top ten hold approximately 3.7% of the sample.

Including cysteine and phenylalanine, the CDR3 has 16 amino acids. Only the CDR3 DNA stays, 48 bases, in frame from base 1. The germline V and J ends show losses of 5 bases and 2 bases respectively, and no gene match explains 11 bases of the junction. The germline V gene encodes CDR1 SGHVS and CDR2 FQNEAQ. Details on this clone: This clone's antigen is unknown. Per-base qualities were not stored, and no clone one base away is much larger.

The sample taken for sequencing was peripheral blood. The chain links TRBV7-8 with TRBJ2-5; 7 bases in the middle match TRBD2. This receptor was obtained from a man aged 50 to 59 with active COVID-19. The CDR3 sequence is CASSLIDLAAQETQYF. DNA sequence: TGTGCCAGCAGCCTCATCGACCTAGCGGCACAAGAGACCCAGTACTTC.